Described below is a single T cell receptor beta chain sequence and its context. The antigen is not known. This sample is drawn from a study of T cells after yellow fever vaccination. TCRdb re-derived calls from the 5' RACE reads in MiXCR, one entry per CDR3 protein. The data show roughly 250,000 distinct CDR3 sequences, over 10% seen once. Study observations and caveats: The booster saw the reappearance of most primary-vaccination clones (approximately 97% CD4, 80% to 90% CD8).

This CDR3 contains 12 residues. The V gene lost 5 bases and the J gene lost 5 bases, with 10 bases spanning the gap. Germline-derived CDR1 and CDR2 are SGHTA and FQGNSA. The chain is built from TRBV7-2 and TRBJ2-7; D call uncertain. This sequence originates from a man younger than 45 who received the YFV17D yellow fever vaccine. Here the sequenced sample was CD4+ T cells sorted from PBMCs, taken 45 days after the yellow fever booster vaccination. The CDR3 DNA reads TGTGCCAGCAGCCATCCCCATAACGAGCAGTACTTC. Its protein is CASSHPHNEQYF.